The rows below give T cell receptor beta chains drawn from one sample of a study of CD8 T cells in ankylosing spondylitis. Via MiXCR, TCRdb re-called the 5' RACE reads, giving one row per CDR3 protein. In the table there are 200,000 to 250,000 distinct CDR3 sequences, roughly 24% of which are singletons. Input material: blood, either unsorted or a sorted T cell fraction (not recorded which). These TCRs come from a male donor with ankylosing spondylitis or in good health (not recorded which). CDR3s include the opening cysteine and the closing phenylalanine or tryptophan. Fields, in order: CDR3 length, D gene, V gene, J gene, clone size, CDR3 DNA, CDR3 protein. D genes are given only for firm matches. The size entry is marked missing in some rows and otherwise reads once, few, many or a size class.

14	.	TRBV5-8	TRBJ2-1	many	TGTGCCAGCAGCTTTGGCGGGTTCTACAATGAGCAGTTCTTC	CASSFGGFYNEQFF
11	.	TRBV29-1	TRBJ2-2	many	TGCAGCGCCAAGGGAACCGGGGAGCTGTTTTTT	CSAKGTGELFF
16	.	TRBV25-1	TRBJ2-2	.	TGTGCCAGCAGTGAACAGGCGGGCTCGAACACCGGGGAGCTGTTTTTT	CASSEQAGSNTGELFF
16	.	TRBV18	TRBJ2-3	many	TGTGCCAGCTCACCACCTGGGTGGGGACGCACAGATACGCAGTATTTT	CASSPPGWGRTDTQYF
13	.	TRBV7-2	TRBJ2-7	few	TGTGCCAGCGCGGTGGACCGGGCCTACGAGCAGTACTTC	CASAVDRAYEQYF
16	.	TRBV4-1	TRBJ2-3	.	TGCGCCAGCAGCCAACGAGGGGCAGGGTCCACAGATACGCAGTATTTT	CASSQRGAGSTDTQYF
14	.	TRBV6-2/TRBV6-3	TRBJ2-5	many	TGTGCCAGCAGTAACGACAGAGTCCAAGAGACCCAGTACTTC	CASSNDRVQETQYF
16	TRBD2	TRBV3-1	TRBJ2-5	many	TGTGCCAGCAGCCATGGGACTAGCGCGACGGGGGAGACCCAGTACTTC	CASSHGTSATGETQYF
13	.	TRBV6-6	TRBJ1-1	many	TGTGCCAGCAGCCCTTCCACTGACACTGAAGCTTTCTTT	CASSPSTDTEAFF
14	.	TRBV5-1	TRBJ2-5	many	TGCGCCAGCAGCCCCTGGGCAGGGGAAGAGACCCAGTACTTC	CASSPWAGEETQYF
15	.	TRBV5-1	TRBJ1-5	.	TGCGCCAGCAGCTTGGCCGGGGAGAGTAATCAGCCCCAGCATTTT	CASSLAGESNQPQHF
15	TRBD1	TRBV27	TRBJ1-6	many	TGTGCCAGCAGTTCCCGGATCACAGGGGGCGAACCCCTCCACTTT	CASSSRITGGEPLHF
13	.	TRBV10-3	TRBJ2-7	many	TGTGCCAGCCACCCGGGACTCGAGTGGGAGCAGTACTTC	CASHPGLEWEQYF
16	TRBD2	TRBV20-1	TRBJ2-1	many	TGCAGTGCTAGCCCCGTCCGGACTAGCAACTACAATGAGCAGTTCTTC	CSASPVRTSNYNEQFF
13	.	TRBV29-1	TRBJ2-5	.	TGCAGCGTTCCTCGACTAGACCAAGAGACCCAGTACTTC	CSVPRLDQETQYF
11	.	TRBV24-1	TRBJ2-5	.	TGTGCCACCAGTTCGGGAGAGACCCAGTACTTC	CATSSGETQYF
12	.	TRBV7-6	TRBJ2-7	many	TGTGCCAGCAGCCAACTAGTCTCCGAGCAGTACTTC	CASSQLVSEQYF
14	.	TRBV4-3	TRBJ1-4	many	TGCGCCAGCAGCCAAAACGCGTACCGAGGGAAACTGTTTTTT	CASSQNAYRGKLFF
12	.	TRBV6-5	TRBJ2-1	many	TGTGCCAGCAGTGGAAATACCAATGAGCAGTTCTTC	CASSGNTNEQFF
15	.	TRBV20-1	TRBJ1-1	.	TGCAGTGCTAGAGAAGTGGGCAGGGGAAGGAATGAAGCTTTCTTT	CSAREVGRGRNEAFF
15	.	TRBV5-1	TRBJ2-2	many	TGCGCCAGCAGCTTGGCCGGTCGGAGCACCGGGGAGCTGTTTTTT	CASSLAGRSTGELFF
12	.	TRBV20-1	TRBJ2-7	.	TGCAGTGTTTGGGACATCCTCCTGGAGGAGTACTTC	CSVWDILLEEYF
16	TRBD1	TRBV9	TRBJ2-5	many	TGTGCCAGCAGCGTAGGGGATACAGGGGGATTCGAGACCCAGTACTTC	CASSVGDTGGFETQYF
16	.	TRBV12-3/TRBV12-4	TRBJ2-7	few	TGTGCCAGCAGCGCCGGGCTAGCGAGTACCTTACGGGAGCAGTACTTC	CASSAGLASTLREQYF
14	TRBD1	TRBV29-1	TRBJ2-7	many	TGCAGCGTTGCCCGGACAGGGGGGACCTACGAGCAGTACTTC	CSVARTGGTYEQYF
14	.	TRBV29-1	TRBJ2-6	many	TGCAGCGTTGCAACTAGTTCTGGGGCCAACGTCCTGACTTTC	CSVATSSGANVLTF
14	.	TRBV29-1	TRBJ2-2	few	TGCAGCGTTCCCCGTCAGTCGAACACCGGGGAGCTGTTTTTT	CSVPRQSNTGELFF
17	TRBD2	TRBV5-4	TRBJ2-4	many	TGTGCCAGCAGCTTTACCACTAGCGTACGGGTCAAAAACATTCAGTACTTC	CASSFTTSVRVKNIQYF
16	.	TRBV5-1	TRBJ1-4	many	TGCGCCAGCAGCTCCCAACCGACAGGCCTCGCGGAAAAACTGTTTTTT	CASSSQPTGLAEKLFF
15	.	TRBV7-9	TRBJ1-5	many	TGTGCCAGCAGCCGACAGGCAGATAGCAATCAGCCCCAGCATTTT	CASSRQADSNQPQHF
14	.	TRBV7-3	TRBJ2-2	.	TGTGCCAGCAGCGAGATCTTCAACACCGGGGAGCTGTTTTTT	CASSEIFNTGELFF
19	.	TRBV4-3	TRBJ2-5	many	TGCGCCAGCAGCCAAGATGGATCTGGTTTAGGCGGAGTCCAAGAGACCCAGTACTTC	CASSQDGSGLGGVQETQYF
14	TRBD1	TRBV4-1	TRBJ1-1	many	TGCGCCAGCAGCCGGGGACAGGGGAACACTGAAGCTTTCTTT	CASSRGQGNTEAFF